The next 12 T cell receptor beta chains were all read from a single sample in a study of T cell responses to AZD1222 COVID-19 vaccine. Using immunoSEQ multiplex PCR, the repertoire was profiled, and TCRdb retains in-frame clones only, with some absent. Seen here are 150,000 or so clones, approximately 90% observed once, and the top ten hold approximately 1.1%. Source: peripheral blood, taken 28 days after the second AZD1222 dose. Receptors were obtained from an adult who received the AZD1222 COVID-19 vaccine.

V usage is TRBV28 and J usage is TRBJ2-7; perhaps TRBD1 as D (5 bases). The CDR3 consists of 17 residues. Trimming removed 5 bases from V and 0 bases from J, with 20 bases in between. Germline lookup yields CDR1 MDHEN and CDR2 SYDVKM. The CDR3 DNA sequence: TGTGCCAGCAGTGGATTCCGGAGACAGCCGAACTCCTACGAGCAGTACTTC. This sequence encodes CASSGFRRQPNSYEQYF.

J is TRBJ1-4 and V is TRBV29-1; no clear D gene. Germline V gene data show CDR1 as SQVTM and CDR2 as ANQGSEA. The CDR3 length is 13 residues. Trimming removed 8 bases at V and 3 bases at J, with 13 bases between. The CDR3 reads CSFTGVANEKLFF. In nucleotides, the CDR3 is TGCAGCTTCACCGGGGTTGCTAATGAAAAACTGTTTTTT.

The rearrangement joins TRBV6-5 to TRBJ1-1; TRBD1 matches 7 bases. With V trimmed by 7 bases and J by 2 bases, 7 bases remained unmatched. CDR1 MNHEY and CDR2 SVGAGI come from the germline V gene. The CDR3 is 14 amino acids. The CDR3 is CASKTGLLNTEAFF. The DNA of the CDR3 is TGTGCCAGCAAGACAGGGTTATTAAACACTGAAGCTTTCTTT.

J is TRBJ1-3 and V is TRBV9, with 9 nucleotides matching TRBD1. Germline trimming cut 3 bases from V and 2 bases from J; bases unmatched to any gene: 6. This CDR3 is built from 16 residues. Germline values: CDR1 SGDLS, CDR2 YYNGEE. The CDR3: CASSAPDRGAGNTIYF. CDR3 in DNA: TGTGCCAGCAGCGCCCCCGACAGGGGGGCTGGAAACACCATATATTTT.

This sequence joins TRBV6-5 and TRBJ2-7; D perhaps matches TRBD1 (5 bases). The length of the CDR3 is 13 residues. Germline CDR1 reads MNHEY; CDR2 reads SVGAGI. With 7 bases removed from V and 9 bases from J, the gap between germline ends came to 19 bases. DNA of the CDR3: TGTGCCAGCAATCTTTTAGGACAACTTGGGCAGTACTTC. Encoded protein: CASNLLGQLGQYF.

The chain couples TRBV19 to TRBJ2-6; 7 nucleotides align to TRBD2. The CDR3 has 18 amino acids. J gave up 0 bases and V 6 bases, and 11 bases lay outside the gene matches. Germline CDR1 and CDR2: LNHDA and SQIVND (reference sequence). CDR3 region: CASSRLADRFSGANVLTF. The CDR3 DNA reads TGTGCCAGTAGCCGACTAGCAGATCGTTTCTCTGGGGCCAACGTCCTGACTTTC. Based on the CDR3 plus reference TRBV19 and TRBJ2-6, the full variable domain is DGGITQSPKYLFRKEGQNVTLSCEQNLNHDAMYWYRQDPGQGLRLIYYSQIVNDFQKGDIAEGYSVSREKKESFPLTVTSAQKNPTAFYLCASSRLADRFSGANVLTFGAGSRLTVL.

This clone was picked up a small number of times. The rearrangement links TRBV12-3 or TRBV12-4 to TRBJ1-6; the D gene is possibly TRBD1 (5 bases). The CDR3 has 12 residues. Trimming took off 5 bases at V and 8 bases at J, with 7 bases between the two ends. The CDR3 bases are TGTGCCAGCAGTCCAGGGTATTCACCCCTCCACTTT. Residues: CASSPGYSPLHF.

The rearrangement links TRBV2 to TRBJ1-2; TRBD1 is a possible D gene (5 bases). Germline lookup yields CDR1 SNHLY and CDR2 FYNNEI. This CDR3 is 14 amino acids long. With 6 bases removed from V and 3 bases from J, the gap between germline ends came to 14 bases. The CDR3 reads CASRGTRDDYGYTF. In nucleotides, the CDR3 is TGTGCCAGCAGGGGGACCAGGGATGACTATGGCTACACCTTC.

This clone was seen a handful of times. The J gene is TRBJ1-3, the V gene TRBV5-1; 7 positions agree with TRBD1. Germline V gene lookup returns CDR1 SGHRS and CDR2 YFSETQ. The ends lost 1 base at V and 4 bases at J; junction bases unmatched: 8. This CDR3 is built from 16 residues. CDR3 amino acids: CASSLLGGATGNTIYF. In DNA form, the CDR3 reads TGCGCCAGCAGCTTGTTAGGGGGCGCAACGGGAAACACCATATATTTT.

This chain uses TRBV4-1 with TRBJ2-6; perhaps D is TRBD1 or TRBD2 (5 bases each). This CDR3 contains 16 residues. The germline V gene encodes CDR1 MGHRA and CDR2 YSYEKL. V shed 4 bases and J shed 0 bases, with 10 bases lying between them. CDR3 protein: CASSLAGASGANVLTF. The CDR3, as DNA: TGCGCCAGCAGCCTCGCCGGGGCCTCTGGGGCCAACGTCCTGACTTTC.

V gene TRBV28 combines with J gene TRBJ2-1, with 10 bases fitting TRBD2. Germline V gene lookup returns CDR1 MDHEN and CDR2 SYDVKM. V trimming: 1 base; J trimming: 3 bases; junction bases outside the gene matches: 3. There are 16 residues in the CDR3. CDR3 protein: CASSLSVAGGYNEQFF. DNA of the CDR3: TGTGCCAGCAGTTTATCCGTAGCGGGAGGCTACAATGAGCAGTTCTTC.

V usage is TRBV5-8 and J usage is TRBJ2-5; the D call may be TRBD1 or TRBD2 (5 bases each). V was cut by 3 bases and J by 7 bases, with 19 bases left in between. The CDR3 consists of 15 residues. Germline V gene sequence: CDR1 SGHTS, CDR2 YDEGEE. The CDR3 DNA reads as TGTGCCAGCAGCTCGCCGGGCCGGGACGTCCGGACCCAGTACTTC. The encoded protein is CASSSPGRDVRTQYF.